Listed here are 9 T cell receptor beta chains from one sample, sequenced in a study of blood T cell repertoires in COVID-19. Assay: immunoSEQ multiplex PCR; the TCRdb copy retains only in-frame clones and omits some. The top ten hold around 19% of the sample, which has 130,000 or so clones, approximately 90% seen once. The source material was peripheral blood. These receptors were obtained from a man aged 45 to 65 with active or convalescent COVID-19.

There are a few counts of this clone. The DNA of the CDR3 is TGTGCCAGCAGCTTAGTCCAGACAGGGACCTCAAACACTGGAAACACCATATATTTT. It is translated as CASSLVQTGTSNTGNTIYF. The chain is built from TRBV3-1 (or the pseudogene TRBV3-2) and TRBJ1-3; 7 positions match TRBD1. The ends lost 5 bases at V and 2 bases at J; junction bases unmatched: 18. CDR3 length equals 19 residues. Looked up from germline, CDR1 is LGHDT and CDR2 is YNNKEL (reference sequence).

The V gene is TRBV28, the J gene TRBJ2-7; 12 bases fit TRBD2. This CDR3 contains 17 residues. V lost 5 bases, J lost 0 bases, and 8 bases stayed unmatched. Per germline, CDR1 MDHEN and CDR2 SYDVKM. The CDR3 loop reads CASSLPGLAGSSYEQYF. Here the CDR3 DNA reads TGTGCCAGCAGTCTACCAGGACTAGCGGGGAGCTCCTACGAGCAGTACTTC. The variable domain in full, with the rest retrieved from reference TRBV28 and TRBJ2-7, is DVKVTQSSRYLVKRTGEKVFLECVQDMDHENMFWYRQDPGLGLRLIYFSYDVKMKEKGDIPEGYSVSREKKERFSLILESASTNQTSMYLCASSLPGLAGSSYEQYFGPGTRLTVT.

The genes are TRBV30 and TRBJ1-4; TRBD1 matches 9 bases. The V and J ends lost 2 bases and 8 bases, in that order; junction bases with no gene match: 6. This CDR3 contains 14 residues. From germline, CDR1 is GTSNPN and CDR2 SVGIG (reference sequence). The DNA for the CDR3 is TGTGCCTGGAGTTCCGGGACAGGGATGGAAAAACTGTTTTTT. This codes for CAWSSGTGMEKLFF.

This sequence joins TRBV5-5 and TRBJ1-5, with TRBD1 identical over 8 bases. V shed 4 bases and J 5 bases; nucleotides not matched to a gene: 8. CDR1 and CDR2 (germline): SGHKS, YYEKEE (reference sequence). The CDR3 extends over 15 amino acids. CDR3: CASSRTGGFDQPQHF. CDR3 in DNA: TGTGCCAGCAGCCGAACAGGGGGTTTCGATCAGCCCCAGCATTTT.

The V call is TRBV11-3, the J call TRBJ2-3; 7 bases are shared with TRBD2. V trimming: 2 bases; J trimming: 3 bases; junction bases outside the gene matches: 2. Germline V gene data show CDR1 as SGHNT and CDR2 as YENEEA. CDR3 size: 14 residues. CDR3 in DNA: TGTGCCAGCAGCTTATCGCGGGGGACAGATACGCAGTATTTT. This encodes CASSLSRGTDTQYF. Full variable domain (rest looked up from reference TRBV11-3 and TRBJ2-3): EAGVVQSPRYKIIEKKQPVAFWCNPISGHNTLYWYLQNLGQGPELLIRYENEEAVDDSQLPKDRFSAERLKGVDSTLKIQPAELGDSAVYLCASSLSRGTDTQYFGPGTRLTVL.

The chain links TRBV5-1 to TRBJ1-1; D unclear. This CDR3 has 12 amino acids. Trimming stripped 1 base from V and 9 bases from J, with 10 bases between. CDR1 is SGHRS and CDR2 is YFSETQ in the germline V gene. The CDR3 DNA sequence: TGCGCCAGCAGCTTGTCCGGGGTCCAAGCTTTCTTT. Amino acid sequence: CASSLSGVQAFF. Full variable domain (rest looked up from reference TRBV5-1 and TRBJ1-1): KAGVTQTPRYLIKTRGQQVTLSCSPISGHRSVSWYQQTPGQGLQFLFEYFSETQRNKGNFPGRFSGRQFSNSRSEMNVSTLELGDSALYLCASSLSGVQAFFGQGTRLTVV.

DNA for the CDR3: TGTGCTAGTGGCCCCAGTGGGCAGGGATCGGTCGAGCAGTACTTC. It codes for CASGPSGQGSVEQYF. The V gene is TRBV12-5, the J gene TRBJ2-7; D possibly corresponds to TRBD1 (5 bases). The CDR3 extends over 15 amino acids. V dropped 6 bases and J dropped 6 bases, with 21 bases sitting between them. Germline V gene sequence: CDR1 LGHNT, CDR2 FRNRAP.

The rearrangement links TRBV6-2 or TRBV6-3 to TRBJ2-7, with 7 bases fitting TRBD2. Trimming cost V 2 bases and J 1 base; bases outside gene matches: 5. Germline lookup yields CDR1 MNHEY and CDR2 SVGEGT. The CDR3 is made up of 15 amino acids. The DNA for the CDR3 is TGTGCCAGCAGTTACGGTGGGAGGGTTTCCTACGAGCAGTACTTC. Translated: CASSYGGRVSYEQYF.

CDR3 region: CAILAGAVADTQYF. CDR3 nucleotides: TGTGCCATCTTAGCGGGAGCCGTGGCAGATACGCAGTATTTT. The chain couples TRBV28 to TRBJ2-3; 9 positions agree with TRBD2. CDR1 and CDR2 from the germline V gene are MDHEN and SYDVKM. J gave up 4 bases and V 10 bases, and 9 bases lay outside the gene matches. This CDR3 has 14 residues.